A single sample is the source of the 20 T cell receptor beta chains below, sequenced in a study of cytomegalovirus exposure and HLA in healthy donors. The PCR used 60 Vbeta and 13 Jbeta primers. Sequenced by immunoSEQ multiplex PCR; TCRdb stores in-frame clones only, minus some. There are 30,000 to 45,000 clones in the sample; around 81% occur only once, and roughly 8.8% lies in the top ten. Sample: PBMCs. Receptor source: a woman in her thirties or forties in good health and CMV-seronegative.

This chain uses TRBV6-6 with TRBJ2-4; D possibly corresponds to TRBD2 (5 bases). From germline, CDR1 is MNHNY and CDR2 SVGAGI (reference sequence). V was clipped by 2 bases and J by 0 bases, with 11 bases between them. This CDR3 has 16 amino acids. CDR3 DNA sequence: TGTGCCAGCAGTTACATAGATCTAGCAGCCAAAAACATTCAGTACTTC. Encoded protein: CASSYIDLAAKNIQYF.

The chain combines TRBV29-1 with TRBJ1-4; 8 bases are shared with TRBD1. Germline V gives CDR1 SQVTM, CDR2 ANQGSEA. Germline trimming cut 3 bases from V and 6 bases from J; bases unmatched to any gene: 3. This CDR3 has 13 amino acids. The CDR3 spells CSVEDREDEKLFF. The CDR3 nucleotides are TGCAGCGTTGAGGACAGGGAGGATGAAAAACTGTTTTTT.

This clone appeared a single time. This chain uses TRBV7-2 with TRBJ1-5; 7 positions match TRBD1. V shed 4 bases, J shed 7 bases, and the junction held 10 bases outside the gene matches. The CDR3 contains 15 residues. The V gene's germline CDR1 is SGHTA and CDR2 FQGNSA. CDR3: CASSSNTPGQQPQHF. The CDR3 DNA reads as TGTGCCAGCAGCTCCAATACGCCGGGACAGCAGCCCCAGCATTTT.

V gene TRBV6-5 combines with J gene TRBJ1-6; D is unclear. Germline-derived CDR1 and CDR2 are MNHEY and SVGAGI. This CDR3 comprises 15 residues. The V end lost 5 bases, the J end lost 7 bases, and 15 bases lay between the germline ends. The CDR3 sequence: CASSRTDGGNSPLHF. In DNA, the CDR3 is TGTGCCAGCAGTAGGACGGATGGCGGGAATTCACCCCTCCACTTT.

CDR3 sequence (DNA): TGCAGCGCCACCGGGACTAGCGGGGTGTTTGAGCAGTTCTTC. Its protein product is CSATGTSGVFEQFF. The rearrangement links TRBV29-1 to TRBJ2-1, with 13 bases that match TRBD2. The length of the CDR3 is 14 residues. Per germline, CDR1 SQVTM and CDR2 ANQGSEA. Trimming at V came to 7 bases and at J to 9 bases, leaving 9 bases not matched to a gene.

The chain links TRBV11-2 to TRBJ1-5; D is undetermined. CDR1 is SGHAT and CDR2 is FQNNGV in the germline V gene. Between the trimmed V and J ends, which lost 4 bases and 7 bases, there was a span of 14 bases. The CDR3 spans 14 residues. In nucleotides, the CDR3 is TGTGCCAGCAGCTACCACGGGTCAACGCAGCCCCAGCATTTT. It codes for CASSYHGSTQPQHF.

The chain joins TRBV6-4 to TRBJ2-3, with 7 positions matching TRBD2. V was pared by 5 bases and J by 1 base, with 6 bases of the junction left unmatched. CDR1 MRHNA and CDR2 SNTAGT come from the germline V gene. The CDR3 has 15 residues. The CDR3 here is CASSPLGGGTDTQYF. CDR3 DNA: TGTGCCAGCAGTCCCCTGGGAGGGGGCACAGATACGCAGTATTTT.

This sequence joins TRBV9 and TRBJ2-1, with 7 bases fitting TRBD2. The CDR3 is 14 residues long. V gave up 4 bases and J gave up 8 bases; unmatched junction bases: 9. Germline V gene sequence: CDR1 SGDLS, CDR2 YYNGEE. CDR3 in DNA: TGTGCCAGCAGCCCAGCGGGATCCTCCCATGAGCAGTTCTTC. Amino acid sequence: CASSPAGSSHEQFF. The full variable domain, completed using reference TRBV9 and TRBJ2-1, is DSGVTQTPKHLITATGQRVTLRCSPRSGDLSVYWYQQSLDQGLQFLIQYYNGEERAKGNILERFSAQQFPDLHSELNLSSLELGDSALYFCASSPAGSSHEQFFGPGTRLTVL.

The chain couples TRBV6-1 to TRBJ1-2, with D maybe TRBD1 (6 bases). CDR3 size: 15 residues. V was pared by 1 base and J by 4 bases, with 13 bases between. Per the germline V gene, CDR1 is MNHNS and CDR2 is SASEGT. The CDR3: CASSEGGGAFYGYTF. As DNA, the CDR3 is TGTGCCAGCAGTGAAGGCGGGGGCGCCTTCTATGGCTACACCTTC.

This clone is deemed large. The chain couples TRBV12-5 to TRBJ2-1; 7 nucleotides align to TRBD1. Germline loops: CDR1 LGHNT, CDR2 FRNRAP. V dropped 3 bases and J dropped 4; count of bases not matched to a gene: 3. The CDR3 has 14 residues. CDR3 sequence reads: CASGFRDSYNEQFF. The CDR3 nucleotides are TGTGCTAGTGGTTTCCGGGACAGTTACAATGAGCAGTTCTTC.

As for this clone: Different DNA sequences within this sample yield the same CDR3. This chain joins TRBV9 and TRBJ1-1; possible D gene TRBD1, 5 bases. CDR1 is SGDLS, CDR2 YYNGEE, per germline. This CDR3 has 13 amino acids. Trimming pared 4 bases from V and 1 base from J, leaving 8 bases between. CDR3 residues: CASSSGQNTEAFF. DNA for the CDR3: TGTGCCAGCAGCTCAGGACAGAACACTGAAGCTTTCTTT.

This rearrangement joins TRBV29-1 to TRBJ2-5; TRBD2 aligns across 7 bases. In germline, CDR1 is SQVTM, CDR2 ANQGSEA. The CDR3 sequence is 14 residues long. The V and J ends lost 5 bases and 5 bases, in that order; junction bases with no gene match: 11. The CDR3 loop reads CSVRGGARVETQYF. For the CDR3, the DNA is TGCAGCGTTCGGGGAGGGGCTAGGGTGGAGACCCAGTACTTC.

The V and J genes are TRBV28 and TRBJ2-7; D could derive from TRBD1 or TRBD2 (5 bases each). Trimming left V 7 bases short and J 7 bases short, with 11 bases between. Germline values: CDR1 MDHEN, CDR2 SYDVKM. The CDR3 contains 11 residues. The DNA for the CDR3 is TGTGCCAGCAACAGGAAGCGGGAGCAGTACGTC. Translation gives CASNRKREQYV.

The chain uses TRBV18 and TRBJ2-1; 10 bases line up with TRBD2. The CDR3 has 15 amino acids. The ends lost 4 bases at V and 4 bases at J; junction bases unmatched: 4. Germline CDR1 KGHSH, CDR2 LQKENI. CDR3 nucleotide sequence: TGTGCCAGCTCACTGCTAGCGGGGGAATACAATGAGCAGTTCTTC. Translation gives CASSLLAGEYNEQFF.

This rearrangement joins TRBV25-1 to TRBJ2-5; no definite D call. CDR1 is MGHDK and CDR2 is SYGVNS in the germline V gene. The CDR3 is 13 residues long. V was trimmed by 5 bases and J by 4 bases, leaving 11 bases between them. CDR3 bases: TGTGCCAGCAGTTCAGGAATGGGAGAGACCCAGTACTTC. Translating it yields CASSSGMGETQYF. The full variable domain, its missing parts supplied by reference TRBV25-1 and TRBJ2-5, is EADIYQTPRYLVIGTGKKITLECSQTMGHDKMYWYQQDPGMELHLIHYSYGVNSTEKGDLSSESTVSRIRTEHFPLTLESARPSHTSQYLCASSSGMGETQYFGPGTRLLVL.

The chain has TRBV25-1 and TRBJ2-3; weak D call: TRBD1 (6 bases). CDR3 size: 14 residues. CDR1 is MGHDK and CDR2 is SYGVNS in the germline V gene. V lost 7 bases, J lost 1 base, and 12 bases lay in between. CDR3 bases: TGTGCCAGCAATCCGACAGGCGGCACAGATACGCAGTATTTT. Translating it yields CASNPTGGTDTQYF.

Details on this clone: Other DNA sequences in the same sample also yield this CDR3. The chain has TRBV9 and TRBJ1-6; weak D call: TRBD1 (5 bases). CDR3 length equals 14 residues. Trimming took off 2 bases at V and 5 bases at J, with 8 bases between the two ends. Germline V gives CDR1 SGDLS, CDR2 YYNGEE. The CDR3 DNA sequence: TGTGCCAGCAGCGTCGGCAGGGATAATTCACCCCTCCACTTT. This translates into CASSVGRDNSPLHF.

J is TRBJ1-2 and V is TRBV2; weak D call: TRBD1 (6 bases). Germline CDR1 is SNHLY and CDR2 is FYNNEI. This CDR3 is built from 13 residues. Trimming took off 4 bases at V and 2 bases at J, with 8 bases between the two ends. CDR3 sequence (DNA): TGTGCCAGCAGTGCGGGGGGCAACTATGGCTACACCTTC. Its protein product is CASSAGGNYGYTF.

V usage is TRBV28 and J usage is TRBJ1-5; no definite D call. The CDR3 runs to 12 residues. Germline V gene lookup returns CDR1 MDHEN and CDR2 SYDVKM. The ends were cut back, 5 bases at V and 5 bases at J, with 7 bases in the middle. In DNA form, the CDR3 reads TGTGCCAGCAGTCCCCTAGATCAGCCCCAGCATTTT. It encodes CASSPLDQPQHF. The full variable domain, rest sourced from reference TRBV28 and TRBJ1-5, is DVKVTQSSRYLVKRTGEKVFLECVQDMDHENMFWYRQDPGLGLRLIYFSYDVKMKEKGDIPEGYSVSREKKERFSLILESASTNQTSMYLCASSPLDQPQHFGDGTRLSIL.

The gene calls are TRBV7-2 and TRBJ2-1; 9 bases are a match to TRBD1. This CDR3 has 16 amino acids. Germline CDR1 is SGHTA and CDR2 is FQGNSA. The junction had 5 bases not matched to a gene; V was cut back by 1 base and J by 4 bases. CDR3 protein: CASSLGRDRVYNEQFF. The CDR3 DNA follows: TGTGCCAGCAGCTTAGGTCGGGACAGGGTATACAATGAGCAGTTCTTC.